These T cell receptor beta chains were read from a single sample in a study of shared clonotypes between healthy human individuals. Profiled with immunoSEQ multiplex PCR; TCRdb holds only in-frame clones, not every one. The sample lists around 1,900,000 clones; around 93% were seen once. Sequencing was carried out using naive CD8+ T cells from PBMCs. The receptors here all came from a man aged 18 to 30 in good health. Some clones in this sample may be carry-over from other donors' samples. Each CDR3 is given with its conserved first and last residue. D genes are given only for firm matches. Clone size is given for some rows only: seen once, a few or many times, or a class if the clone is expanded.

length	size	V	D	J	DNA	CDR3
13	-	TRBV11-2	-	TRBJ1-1	TGTGCAGACGGGGGAGTCCTGAACACTGAAGCTTTCTTT	CADGGVLNTEAFF
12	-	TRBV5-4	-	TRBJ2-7	TGTGCCAGCAGCTTGGCCGGGTACGAGCAGTGCTTC	CASSLAGYEQCF
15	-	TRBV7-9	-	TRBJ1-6	TGTGCCAGCAGCTTCGACGGGGATTGGAATTCACCCCTCCACTTT	CASSFDGDWNSPLHF
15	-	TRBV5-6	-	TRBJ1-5	TGTGCCAGCAGCTTGGGAACGGGGGCGGAACAGCCCCAGCATTTT	CASSLGTGAEQPQHF
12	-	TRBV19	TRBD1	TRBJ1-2	TGTGCCAGTAGCGGGACAGGGATTGGCTACACCTTC	CASSGTGIGYTF
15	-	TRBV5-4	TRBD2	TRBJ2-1	TGTGCCAGCAGCTTTGGACTAGCGGGAGCTCTTGAGCAGTTCTTC	CASSFGLAGALEQFF
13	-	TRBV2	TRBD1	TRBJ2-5	TGTGCCAGCTGGGCAGGGGGACAAGAGACCCAGTACTTC	CASWAGGQETQYF
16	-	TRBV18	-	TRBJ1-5	TGTGCCAGCTCACCACGGGAGACGGAAGACAATCAGCCCCAGCATTTT	CASSPRETEDNQPQHF
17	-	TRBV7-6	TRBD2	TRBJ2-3	TGTGCCAGCAGCTTATCAACTAGCGGGACCCCCACAGATACGCAGTATTTT	CASSLSTSGTPTDTQYF
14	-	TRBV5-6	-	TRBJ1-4	TGTGCCAGCAGTTCTTCCTTGGCGAGCGAAAAACTGTTTTTT	CASSSSLASEKLFF
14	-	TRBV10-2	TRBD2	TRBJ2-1	TGCGCCAGCAGTTATAGCGGGAGCTACAATGAGCAGTTCTTC	CASSYSGSYNEQFF
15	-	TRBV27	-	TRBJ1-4	TGTGCCAGCAGCCGGTGGGGGGGTCCTAATGAAAAACTGTTTTTT	CASSRWGGPNEKLFF
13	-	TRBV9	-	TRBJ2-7	TGTGCCAGCAGCGAGTACTCAGACGACGAGCAGTACTTC	CASSEYSDDEQYF
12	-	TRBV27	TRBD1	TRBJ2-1	TGTGCCAGTACAGGGGGCCACAATGAGCAGTTCTTC	CASTGGHNEQFF
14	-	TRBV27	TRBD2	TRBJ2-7	TGTGCCAGTAGCTTCGGACTAGCGGTCTCCGAGCAGTACTTC	CASSFGLAVSEQYF
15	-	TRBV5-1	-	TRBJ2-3	TGCGCCAGCAGCTTCCTGAGACTAGGTACAGATACGCAGTATTTT	CASSFLRLGTDTQYF
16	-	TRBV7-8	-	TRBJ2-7	TGTGCCAGCAGCTTAGCCGGCAGGGAAATACCCTACGAGCAGTACTTC	CASSLAGREIPYEQYF
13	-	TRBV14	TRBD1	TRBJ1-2	TGTGCCAGCAGGTCGACAGGGACCGGTGGCTACACCTTC	CASRSTGTGGYTF
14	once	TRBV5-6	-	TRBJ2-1	TGTGCCAGCACCGGGATTGGGAGAGGCAATGAGCAGTTCTTC	CASTGIGRGNEQFF
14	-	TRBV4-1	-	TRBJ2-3	TGCGCCAGCAGCCAAGATTTAAGCACAGATACGCAGTATTTT	CASSQDLSTDTQYF